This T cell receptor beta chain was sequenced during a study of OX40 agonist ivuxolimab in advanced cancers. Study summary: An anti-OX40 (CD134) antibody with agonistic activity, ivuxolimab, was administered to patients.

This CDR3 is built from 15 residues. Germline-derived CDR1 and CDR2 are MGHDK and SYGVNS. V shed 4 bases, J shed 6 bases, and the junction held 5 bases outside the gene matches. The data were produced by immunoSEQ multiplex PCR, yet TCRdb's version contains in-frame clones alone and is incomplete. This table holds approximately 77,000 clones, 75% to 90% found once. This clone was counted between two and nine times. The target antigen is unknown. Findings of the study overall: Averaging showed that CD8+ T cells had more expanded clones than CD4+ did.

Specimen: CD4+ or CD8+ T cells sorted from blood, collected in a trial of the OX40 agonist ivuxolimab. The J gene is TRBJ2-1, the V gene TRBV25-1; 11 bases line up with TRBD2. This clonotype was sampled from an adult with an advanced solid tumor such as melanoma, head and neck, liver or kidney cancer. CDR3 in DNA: TGTGCCAGCAGTGGAACTAGCGGGAGTTTCAATGAGCAGTTCTTC. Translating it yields CASSGTSGSFNEQFF. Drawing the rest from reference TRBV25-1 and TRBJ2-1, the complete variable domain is EADIYQTPRYLVIGTGKKITLECSQTMGHDKMYWYQQDPGMELHLIHYSYGVNSTEKGDLSSESTVSRIRTEHFPLTLESARPSHTSQYLCASSGTSGSFNEQFFGPGTRLTVL.